These 32 T cell receptor beta chains were all obtained from the same sample, sequenced in a study of a mutant IDH1 vaccine in newly diagnosed glioma. Antigen specificity for these receptors is unknown. This table comes from immunoSEQ multiplex PCR, and its TCRdb copy is limited to in-frame clones, with some not included. The sample carries 20,000 to 25,000 clones, roughly 90% recorded once. The time point here: week 11, during vaccination. All doses held 300 ug of mutant IDH1 20-mer peptide, with topical imiquimod. This specimen was PBMCs, taken from a glioma patient whose treatment included an IDH1 peptide vaccine. These receptors all stem from a woman between 40 and 55 years old with glioma.

The J gene is TRBJ2-7, the V gene TRBV7-2; 8 bases match TRBD2. CDR1 is SGHTA, CDR2 FQGNSA, per germline. With 3 bases clipped from V and 6 bases from J, the junction kept 4 bases outside the gene matches. This CDR3 spans 13 amino acids. In DNA form, the CDR3 reads TGTGCCAGCAGCTTCCCGGGGGGGCCCGAGCAGTACTTC. Its protein product is CASSFPGGPEQYF.

The sample holds a few counts of this clone. V usage is TRBV4-3 and J usage is TRBJ1-5; D is ambiguous. The CDR3 has 13 amino acids. The V and J ends lost 0 bases and 4 bases respectively, with 4 bases between them. CDR1 LGHNA and CDR2 YSLEER come from the germline V gene. The CDR3 region is CASSQDLNQPQHF. The CDR3 DNA reads as TGCGCCAGCAGCCAAGACCTAAATCAGCCCCAGCATTTT.

The V and J genes are TRBV28 and TRBJ2-1, with 7 bases identical to TRBD2. The V gene end was trimmed by 5 bases and the J gene end by 8 bases; junction bases not matched to a gene: 15. Per the germline V gene, CDR1 is MDHEN and CDR2 is SYDVKM. This CDR3 region has 16 residues. The CDR3 DNA follows: TGTGCCAGCAGTCCCCTGGGGAGCGGGACTGGCTATGAGCAGTTCTTC. Residues: CASSPLGSGTGYEQFF.

This chain links TRBV19 with TRBJ1-5; D gene ambiguous. There are 14 residues in the CDR3. The V end lost 8 bases, the J end lost 0 bases, and 11 bases lay between the germline ends. Germline assignment: CDR1 LNHDA and CDR2 SQIVND (reference sequence). The CDR3 loop is CASLPGYSNQPQHF. CDR3 nucleotides: TGTGCCAGTTTACCCGGCTATAGCAATCAGCCCCAGCATTTT.

The V gene is TRBV7-9, the J gene TRBJ2-1; 12 bases map to TRBD2. J gave up 4 bases and V 4 bases, and 11 bases lay outside the gene matches. Germline V gives CDR1 SEHNR, CDR2 FQNEAQ (reference sequence). The CDR3 length is 18 residues. CDR3 residues: CASSSTQHGTSGYNEQFF. The CDR3 coding sequence is TGTGCCAGCAGCTCTACACAACACGGGACTAGCGGGTACAATGAGCAGTTCTTC. Variable domain in full (rest from reference TRBV7-9 and TRBJ2-1): DTGVSQNPRHKITKRGQNVTFRCDPISEHNRLYWYRQTLGQGPEFLTYFQNEAQLEKSRLLSDRFSAERPKGSFSTLEIQRTEQGDSAMYLCASSSTQHGTSGYNEQFFGPGTRLTVL.

The chain recombines TRBV5-1 with TRBJ2-7, with D possibly matching TRBD1 (5 bases). CDR1 is SGHRS and CDR2 is YFSETQ in the germline V gene. The CDR3 is 13 residues long. Trimming removed 2 bases from V and 7 bases from J, with 13 bases in between. In DNA form, the CDR3 reads TGCGCCAGCAGCTTCAGGGTAAGAGAGGAGCAGTACTTC. It yields the protein CASSFRVREEQYF.

The rearrangement joins TRBV11-2 to TRBJ1-4, with 8 bases fitting TRBD1. Losses at the gene ends were 5 bases for V and 7 bases for J; bases not matched to a gene: 9. CDR1 SGHAT and CDR2 FQNNGV come from the germline V gene. This CDR3 spans 15 amino acids. The CDR3 reads CASSPSGGVSEKLFF. The CDR3 DNA is TGTGCCAGCAGCCCCTCAGGGGGCGTTTCTGAAAAACTGTTTTTT.

The chain carries TRBV2 and TRBJ2-7; D possibly corresponds to TRBD1 (7 bases). The length of the CDR3 is 13 residues. The V and J ends lost 11 bases and 7 bases respectively, with 21 bases between them. Germline CDR1 and CDR2: SNHLY and FYNNEI. The CDR3 nucleotides are TGTGCCGGGGTCCCTACAGGGGCGGGAGAGCAGTACTTC. Translated: CAGVPTGAGEQYF.

V gene TRBV2 combines with J gene TRBJ1-2; D is possibly TRBD1 (5 bases). V gave up 7 bases and J gave up 0 bases, with 12 bases separating them. The CDR3 is made up of 14 amino acids. Per germline, CDR1 SNHLY and CDR2 FYNNEI. The CDR3 loop reads CASTIWGANYGYTF. Written as DNA, the CDR3 is TGTGCCAGCACCATTTGGGGGGCTAACTATGGCTACACCTTC.

This clone came up once. The chain joins TRBV21-1 to TRBJ1-5; no DNA check was done on the table's D call, TRBD1. TRBV21-1 is a recognized pseudogene. This CDR3 spans 14 amino acids. The CDR3 region is CASSPRDRNQPQHF. The CDR3 DNA follows: TGTGCCAGCAGCCCCCGGGACAGGAATCAGCCCCAGCATTTT.

This clone was detected only a few times. The rearrangement uses TRBV30 and TRBJ1-5, with 9 bases fitting TRBD1. CDR3 length: 15 amino acids. Germline CDR1 reads GTSNPN; CDR2 reads SVGIG (reference sequence). Unmatched junction bases numbered 9, after V lost 5 bases and J lost 4 bases. CDR3: CAWGVETGGNQPQHF. The CDR3, as DNA: TGTGCCTGGGGGGTCGAGACAGGGGGAAATCAGCCCCAGCATTTT. Drawing the rest from reference TRBV30 and TRBJ1-5, the complete variable domain is SQTIHQWPATLVQPVGSPLSLECTVEGTSNPNLYWYRQAAGRGLQLLFYSVGIGQISSEVPQNLSASRPQDRQFILSSKKLLLSDSGFYLCAWGVETGGNQPQHFGDGTRLSIL.

This chain joins TRBV7-9 and TRBJ1-1; the D is unclear. V was cut by 1 base and J by 4 bases, with 7 bases left in between. CDR1 is SEHNR, CDR2 FQNEAQ, per germline (reference sequence). The CDR3 is 13 amino acids. CDR3 loop: CASSLGVVTEAFF. CDR3 DNA sequence: TGTGCCAGCAGCTTAGGGGTAGTCACTGAAGCTTTCTTT.

The chain carries TRBV4-3 and TRBJ2-3; TRBD2 agrees at 14 bases. CDR3 length equals 16 residues. V lost 2 bases and J lost 6; bases outside the gene matches: 4. Germline lookup yields CDR1 LGHNA and CDR2 YSLEER. The CDR3 region is CASSQRTSGGTDTQYF. The CDR3 region has the DNA TGCGCCAGCAGCCAACGGACTAGCGGGGGGACTGATACGCAGTATTTT.

This rearrangement joins TRBV25-1 to TRBJ1-2; 8 bases line up with TRBD1. The CDR3 is made up of 16 amino acids. The V and J ends lost 3 bases and 3 bases, in that order; junction bases with no gene match: 9. Germline V gives CDR1 MGHDK, CDR2 SYGVNS. CDR3 sequence reads: CASSDPGGDAHYGYTF. DNA of the CDR3: TGTGCCAGCAGTGATCCAGGGGGCGATGCCCACTATGGCTACACCTTC.

The CDR3 is CASSLAGAGAKNIQYF. As DNA, the CDR3 is TGCGCCAGCAGCTTGGCTGGGGCTGGGGCCAAAAACATTCAGTACTTC. This chain uses TRBV5-1 with TRBJ2-4, with D possibly being TRBD1 (5 bases). V was clipped by 0 bases and J by 1 base, with 11 bases between them. CDR3 length equals 16 residues. Germline lookup yields CDR1 SGHRS and CDR2 YFSETQ.

The chain employs TRBV4-1 and TRBJ2-7; 10 bases align to TRBD1. Looked up from germline, CDR1 is MGHRA and CDR2 is YSYEKL. The CDR3 sequence is 21 residues long. J gave up 4 bases and V 1 base, and 22 bases lay outside the gene matches. The DNA of the CDR3 is TGCGCCAGCAGCCAAGTCTACGGGACAGGGGTATTTGAAAGAGGGGGATACGAGCAGTACTTC. Residues: CASSQVYGTGVFERGGYEQYF.

V and J are TRBV5-4 and TRBJ2-1; the match to TRBD2 covers 15 bases. CDR1 and CDR2 (germline): SGHNT, YYREEE (reference sequence). This CDR3 has 17 amino acids. V lost 4 bases to trimming and J lost 8 bases; unmatched junction nucleotides: 10. The DNA of the CDR3 is TGTGCCAGCAGCCCAGGGACTAGCGGGGGGCTTCGCGATGAGCAGTTCTTC. It is translated as CASSPGTSGGLRDEQFF.

V is TRBV7-2 and J is TRBJ2-7, with TRBD1 matching 9 bases. Trimming took 5 bases from V and 4 from J; bases not matched to a gene: 6. This CDR3 is built from 14 residues. CDR1 and CDR2 from the germline V gene are SGHTA and FQGNSA. Here the CDR3 reads CASSPGTGLYEQYF. The DNA for the CDR3 is TGTGCCAGCAGCCCCGGGACAGGGCTGTACGAGCAGTACTTC.

V is TRBV5-1 and J is TRBJ2-3; TRBD1 matches at 8 bases. Germline values: CDR1 SGHRS, CDR2 YFSETQ. J was trimmed by 1 base and V by 0 bases; bases with no gene match: 1. The length of the CDR3 is 15 residues. The DNA for the CDR3 is TGCGCCAGCAGCTTGGTGGGACAGGGCACAGATACGCAGTATTTT. Protein product: CASSLVGQGTDTQYF.

The chain links TRBV18 to TRBJ1-5; perhaps TRBD1 as D (5 bases). This CDR3 is built from 15 residues. Germline-derived CDR1 and CDR2 are KGHSH and LQKENI. V was pared by 4 bases and J by 6 bases, with 16 bases between. CDR3 nucleotide sequence: TGTGCCAGCTCACAAGAGGCGGGGGAGGGTCAGCCCCAGCATTTT. As protein: CASSQEAGEGQPQHF.

This CDR3 is CASSRQVRTDTQYF. Here the CDR3 DNA reads TGTGCCAGCTCCCGACAAGTACGTACAGATACGCAGTATTTT. The chain employs TRBV6-5 and TRBJ2-3, with no clear D. Trimming took 8 bases from V and 3 from J, leaving 15 bases between them. This CDR3 is built from 14 residues. Germline values: CDR1 MNHEY, CDR2 SVGAGI.

V is TRBV5-1 and J is TRBJ2-3, with 10 bases aligning to TRBD2. The CDR3 has 15 amino acids. Germline CDR1 and CDR2: SGHRS and YFSETQ. V shed 3 bases, J shed 2 bases, and the junction held 3 bases outside the gene matches. CDR3 nucleotides: TGCGCCAGCAGCTCTCTAGCGGGAGACACAGATACGCAGTATTTT. It codes for CASSSLAGDTDTQYF.

This clone was counted a single time. The chain is built from TRBV27 and TRBJ1-1; tentative D call: TRBD1 (5 bases). The CDR3 is 14 residues long. Germline V CDR1 and CDR2: MNHEY, SMNVEV (reference sequence). The germline V and J ends were trimmed by 2 bases and 8 bases, with 15 bases remaining between them. CDR3 protein: CASSLIGVVDEAFF. The CDR3 DNA follows: TGTGCCAGCAGTTTAATAGGGGTGGTGGACGAAGCTTTCTTT.

The rearrangement uses TRBV6-5 and TRBJ2-7, with a tentative D call TRBD1 (6 bases). V was pared by 5 bases and J by 1 base, with 9 bases between. This CDR3 spans 13 amino acids. The germline V gene encodes CDR1 MNHEY and CDR2 SVGAGI. The CDR3 coding sequence is TGTGCCAGCAGTGGAGACAGGTCCTACGAGCAGTACTTC. Its translation is CASSGDRSYEQYF.

The J gene is TRBJ2-5, the V gene TRBV5-4; D is unresolved. CDR1 is SGHNT, CDR2 YYREEE, per germline (reference sequence). V was trimmed by 0 bases and J by 4 bases, leaving 7 bases between them. This CDR3 has 13 amino acids. CDR3 region: CASSLVGRETQYF. CDR3 DNA sequence: TGTGCCAGCAGCTTGGTTGGTCGAGAGACCCAGTACTTC. The entire variable domain, with the rest obtained from reference TRBV5-4 and TRBJ2-5, is as follows: ETGVTQSPTHLIKTRGQQVTLRCSSQSGHNTVSWYQQALGQGPQFIFQYYREEENGRGNFPPRFSGLQFPNYSSELNVNALELDDSALYLCASSLVGRETQYFGPGTRLLVL.

The V gene is TRBV4-1, the J gene TRBJ2-7, with 8 bases lining up with TRBD1. The CDR3 covers 16 residues. With 0 bases clipped from V and 4 bases from J, the junction kept 8 bases outside the gene matches. Germline assignment: CDR1 MGHRA and CDR2 YSYEKL. CDR3 nucleotides: TGCGCCAGCAGCCAAGATCCCAGGGGGCGCCGGTACGAGCAGTACTTC. The encoded protein is CASSQDPRGRRYEQYF.

The chain couples TRBV7-2 to TRBJ1-1; the D is unclear. V shed 1 base and J shed 5 bases, with 11 bases lying between them. The CDR3 contains 14 residues. Germline V gene lookup returns CDR1 SGHTA and CDR2 FQGNSA. Written as DNA, the CDR3 is TGTGCCAGCAGCTTAGGGCAGTTTTGGACTGAAGCTTTCTTT. Its protein product is CASSLGQFWTEAFF.

The gene calls are TRBV13 and TRBJ1-1, with 8 bases that match TRBD1. V lost 0 bases and J lost 3; bases outside the gene matches: 3. Germline CDR1 and CDR2: PRHDT and FYEKMQ (reference sequence). The CDR3 consists of 15 residues. The DNA for the CDR3 is TGTGCCAGCAGCTTAGGCCAGGGGGCTGACACTGAAGCTTTCTTT. Its protein product is CASSLGQGADTEAFF.

This clone was picked up one time. V gene TRBV10-3 combines with J gene TRBJ2-1, with 8 positions matching TRBD2. CDR3 length equals 15 residues. With 4 bases clipped from V and 3 bases from J, the junction kept 5 bases outside the gene matches. Germline V CDR1 and CDR2: ENHRY, SYGVKD. The DNA for the CDR3 is TGTGCCATCAGTGGCGGTAGCGGGGACTACAATGAGCAGTTCTTC. This translates into CAISGGSGDYNEQFF.

About this clone itself: The same CDR3 also results from other DNA sequences found in this sample. The chain links TRBV4-2 to TRBJ1-2; D ambiguous. V was trimmed by 0 bases and J by 4 bases, leaving 3 bases between them. The CDR3 loop spans 12 amino acids. Per germline, CDR1 LGHNA and CDR2 YNFKEQ. In nucleotides, the CDR3 is TGTGCCAGCAGCCAAGACAGCTATGGCTACACCTTC. Its translation is CASSQDSYGYTF.

This clone was seen only once. The CDR3 here is CASSLGDRVSYGYTF. The CDR3 nucleotides read TGTGCCAGCAGCTTAGGAGACAGGGTTTCCTATGGCTACACCTTC. The rearrangement uses TRBV7-9 and TRBJ1-2, with 7 bases that match TRBD1. This CDR3 is 15 amino acids long. V was pared by 1 base and J by 4 bases, with 6 bases of the junction left unmatched. Germline V CDR1 and CDR2: SEHNR, FQNEAQ (reference sequence).

The chain has TRBV5-5 and TRBJ1-4; D is undetermined. Trimming removed 1 base from V and 0 bases from J, with 7 bases in between. Per the germline V gene, CDR1 is SGHKS and CDR2 is YYEKEE (reference sequence). The CDR3 extends over 15 amino acids. CDR3 sequence (DNA): TGTGCCAGCAGCTTGTTTGGGGCAACTAATGAAAAACTGTTTTTT. It codes for CASSLFGATNEKLFF.